This T cell receptor (beta chain) came from a study of blood T cells in healthy people across ages. The authors ran a second PCR of about 7 to 11 cycles using a sample-barcoded 5' primer and a J-beta primer mix. Sequencing yielded, for each sample, at least 3 million paired-end reads carrying CDR3. One entry per CDR3 protein results from TCRdb running MiXCR on the 5' RACE reads. This table holds 1.5 million to 2 million distinct CDR3 sequences, 28% found once. Germline CDR1 reads SGHTA; CDR2 reads FQGNSA. V shed 5 bases and J shed 6 bases, with 12 bases lying between them. The CDR3 sequence is 13 residues long. This clonotype showed up just a few times.

The sample was blood. The receptor was derived from a woman aged 25 to 39 in good health. This chain joins TRBV7-2 and TRBJ2-3; perhaps TRBD2 as D (5 bases). Here the CDR3 reads CASSHGLGDTQYF. The CDR3 DNA follows: TGTGCCAGCAGCCACGGACTGGGGGATACGCAGTATTTT.